This TCR beta chain originates from a study of blood T cell repertoires in COVID-19 (dated by TCRdb to 2018 to 2021). Some background on the complete study: The collaborator samples originated in the United States, Italy and Spain and spanned the acute and convalescent phases of COVID-19. The prospective study material was composed of cDNA or gDNA derived from T cells, B-cell-depleted T cells, or PBMCs. HLA class I and class II types, where available, came from metadata supplied by the sample provider rather than from assay-based typing. Samples were obtained from the ongoing ImmuneRACE study (first 160 participants) and from about 1,300 subjects provided by 6 global collaborators. A freely available public database, intended as a resource for researchers studying the immune response to SARS-CoV-2, is where the repertoires were released. Sample metadata almost always included a de-identified subject ID, COVID-19 status, age in years and sex. Deeply sampled blood TCRbeta repertoires from subjects exposed to, actively infected with, or recovered from COVID-19 were included in the dataset.

CDR1 is given as LGHNA and CDR2 as YSLEER, both from the germline V gene. Inclusive of the bounding cysteine and phenylalanine, the CDR3 is 15 residues long. Here the CDR3 DNA is all that survives: 45 bases in frame from base 1. Relative to germline, V is 0 bases shorter and J is 3 bases shorter, with 9 bases between their ends. What the research found in general, with its limitations: The amount of clinical and demographic metadata varied by source and participant and was provided uncurated.

Whole blood was collected in K2EDTA tubes by collaborating institutions according to the institutions' own protocols. For TCRbeta analysis, collaborators shipped samples as frozen whole blood, isolated PBMCs, or DNA extracted from either of those sample types. TCRbeta CDR3 regions were amplified from genomic DNA using the immunoSEQ Assay, a bias-controlled multiplex PCR. Concerning the study's data processing: The number of nucleated cells in each sample was estimated from the amplification of reference gene primers within the assay. Sequence reads were collapsed and filtered to measure the absolute abundance of every unique TCRbeta CDR3 rearrangement. For each sample, productive Simpson clonality was calculated as the square root of Simpson's diversity index over productive rearrangements. The clones in this table, taken by TCRdb from immuneACCESS, are in-frame only. Not every clone is retained; where verified, under half of the shortfall comes from an unresolved V gene, and the cause of the rest is unknown. That table gives V, J and clone size, and the DNA gave D and trimming. Present in this sample are about 220,000 clones, 80% to 90% of which were seen just once. 4% to 5% of the sample is taken by the ten largest.

For this clone: The clone's antigen remains unknown. Base qualities were left out, and no much larger clone turns up one base away.

The sequence was collected from a woman aged 65 to 85 with acute or convalescent COVID-19. The chain uses TRBV4-3 and TRBJ1-5, with the D gene not confidently named. The sequenced sample was peripheral blood. The nucleotide sequence reads TGCGCCAGCAGCCAAGACCCAGACTCCAATCAGCCCCAGCATTTT. This translates into CASSQDPDSNQPQHF.